A selection of T cell receptor beta chains follows, all from one sample in a study of T cells after yellow fever vaccination. TCRdb re-analysed the 5' RACE reads in MiXCR, keeping a single row per CDR3 protein. This table has some 340,000 distinct CDR3 sequences, about 4% appearing once. Material: PBMCs, obtained 5 days after the yellow fever booster vaccination. These receptors all stem from a man between 18 and 35 years old who received the YFV17D yellow fever vaccine. The CDR3 runs from the conserved cysteine through the conserved F or W. Each record gives: clone size, J gene, D gene, V gene, CDR3 length, CDR3 protein, CDR3 DNA. The D gene is left open where the match is weak. Some rows have no size entry. The others give once, few or many, or a class for an expanded clone.

abundance: few; j_gene: TRBJ2-2; d_gene: NA; v_gene: TRBV4-1; len: 16; CDR3aa: CASSQEFHELTGELFF; CDR3nt: TGCGCCAGCAGCCAAGAGTTCCACGAACTTACCGGGGAGCTGTTTTTT
abundance: NA; j_gene: TRBJ2-5; d_gene: NA; v_gene: TRBV5-4; len: 16; CDR3aa: CASSPATGSRGETQYF; CDR3nt: TGTGCCAGCAGCCCTGCGACGGGCAGCCGGGGGGAGACCCAGTACTTC
abundance: NA; j_gene: TRBJ1-5; d_gene: TRBD1; v_gene: TRBV5-6; len: 18; CDR3aa: CASSRSVAGGKGNQPQHF; CDR3nt: TGTGCCAGCAGCCGGTCGGTGGCAGGGGGAAAGGGCAATCAGCCCCAGCATTTT
abundance: few; j_gene: TRBJ2-7; d_gene: TRBD1; v_gene: TRBV27; len: 13; CDR3aa: CASSLGTDYEQYF; CDR3nt: TGTGCCAGCAGTCTCGGGACAGACTACGAGCAGTACTTC
abundance: NA; j_gene: TRBJ1-1; d_gene: NA; v_gene: TRBV4-2; len: 15; CDR3aa: CASTLGGTADLRAFF; CDR3nt: TGTGCCAGCACCCTGGGTGGGACGGCCGACCTTCGAGCTTTCTTT
abundance: few; j_gene: TRBJ1-6; d_gene: NA; v_gene: TRBV20-1; len: 15; CDR3aa: CSASVGTLDYSPLHF; CDR3nt: TGCAGTGCTAGCGTGGGCACCTTAGACTATTCACCCCTCCACTTT
abundance: few; j_gene: TRBJ2-3; d_gene: NA; v_gene: TRBV27; len: 14; CDR3aa: CASSHGGLTDTQYF; CDR3nt: TGTGCCAGCAGCCATGGGGGGCTAACAGATACGCAGTATTTT
abundance: NA; j_gene: TRBJ1-2; d_gene: NA; v_gene: TRBV3-1; len: 15; CDR3aa: CASSQRGDRPYGYTF; CDR3nt: TGTGCCAGCAGCCAGAGGGGGGATCGGCCATATGGCTACACCTTC
abundance: NA; j_gene: TRBJ1-3; d_gene: NA; v_gene: TRBV5-5; len: 16; CDR3aa: CASSLGASLSGNTIYF; CDR3nt: TGTGCCAGCAGCTTGGGAGCGTCACTCTCTGGAAACACCATATATTTT
abundance: NA; j_gene: TRBJ1-5; d_gene: NA; v_gene: TRBV6-5; len: 14; CDR3aa: CATTRRGGNQPQHF; CDR3nt: TGTGCCACCACGAGACGGGGCGGCAATCAGCCCCAGCATTTT
abundance: NA; j_gene: TRBJ2-1; d_gene: NA; v_gene: TRBV24-1; len: 16; CDR3aa: CATSDVTGGAYNEQFF; CDR3nt: TGTGCCACCAGTGATGTAACAGGGGGGGCCTACAATGAGCAGTTCTTC
abundance: many; j_gene: TRBJ2-2; d_gene: TRBD2; v_gene: TRBV6-2/TRBV6-3; len: 18; CDR3aa: CASSYSTVAGEDTGELFF; CDR3nt: TGTGCCAGCAGTTACTCGACGGTGGCGGGGGAGGACACCGGGGAGCTGTTTTTT
abundance: few; j_gene: TRBJ1-6; d_gene: TRBD1; v_gene: TRBV9; len: 16; CDR3aa: CASSVGGTGHNSPLHF; CDR3nt: TGTGCCAGCAGCGTAGGGGGGACAGGGCATAATTCACCCCTCCACTTT
abundance: NA; j_gene: TRBJ2-3; d_gene: TRBD2; v_gene: TRBV20-1; len: 15; CDR3aa: CSAAGLAMSTDTQYF; CDR3nt: TGCAGTGCCGCCGGACTAGCGATGAGCACAGATACGCAGTATTTT
abundance: many; j_gene: TRBJ2-1; d_gene: NA; v_gene: TRBV5-1; len: 14; CDR3aa: CASSSGSAYNEQFF; CDR3nt: TGCGCCAGCAGCTCGGGGTCGGCGTACAATGAGCAGTTCTTC
abundance: NA; j_gene: TRBJ1-1; d_gene: NA; v_gene: TRBV7-2; len: 12; CDR3aa: CASSLFSGRAFF; CDR3nt: TGTGCCAGCAGCTTATTTTCGGGTAGGGCTTTCTTT
abundance: many; j_gene: TRBJ1-1; d_gene: NA; v_gene: TRBV10-3; len: 14; CDR3aa: CAIRQGPMGTEAFF; CDR3nt: TGTGCCATCAGACAAGGGCCCATGGGGACTGAAGCTTTCTTT
abundance: NA; j_gene: TRBJ1-5; d_gene: TRBD1; v_gene: TRBV12-3/TRBV12-4; len: 15; CDR3aa: CASSFSRQGYQPQHF; CDR3nt: TGTGCCAGCAGTTTTAGTCGACAGGGCTATCAGCCCCAGCATTTT
abundance: few; j_gene: TRBJ1-2; d_gene: NA; v_gene: TRBV4-3; len: 17; CDR3aa: CASSQDFRGTSNYGYTF; CDR3nt: TGCGCCAGCAGCCAAGATTTTAGGGGCACTTCTAACTATGGCTACACCTTC
abundance: many; j_gene: TRBJ2-7; d_gene: TRBD2; v_gene: TRBV4-3; len: 14; CDR3aa: CASSQGREGYEQYF; CDR3nt: TGCGCCAGCAGCCAAGGGCGGGAGGGCTACGAGCAGTACTTC
abundance: many; j_gene: TRBJ2-1; d_gene: NA; v_gene: TRBV7-3; len: 13; CDR3aa: CASSLTDGGVQFF; CDR3nt: TGTGCCAGCAGCTTAACGGATGGGGGTGTGCAGTTCTTC
abundance: many; j_gene: TRBJ1-5; d_gene: NA; v_gene: TRBV4-3; len: 13; CDR3aa: CASSRGSRQPQHF; CDR3nt: TGCGCCAGCAGCCGGGGTTCTAGACAGCCCCAGCATTTT
abundance: few; j_gene: TRBJ2-1; d_gene: NA; v_gene: TRBV4-1; len: 16; CDR3aa: CASSNKGGAFSNEQFF; CDR3nt: TGCGCCAGCAGCAACAAGGGGGGGGCCTTTAGTAATGAGCAGTTCTTC
abundance: few; j_gene: TRBJ2-5; d_gene: TRBD2; v_gene: TRBV9; len: 15; CDR3aa: CASSVGGSGGETQYF; CDR3nt: TGTGCCAGCAGCGTAGGGGGTAGCGGGGGAGAGACCCAGTACTTC
abundance: many; j_gene: TRBJ2-3; d_gene: NA; v_gene: TRBV3-1; len: 12; CDR3aa: CASSQIRDTQYF; CDR3nt: TGTGCCAGCAGCCAAATCCGGGATACGCAGTATTTT
abundance: few; j_gene: TRBJ1-1; d_gene: NA; v_gene: TRBV4-2; len: 16; CDR3aa: CASSQDHGTLNTEAFF; CDR3nt: TGTGCCAGCAGCCAAGACCACGGGACTTTGAACACTGAAGCTTTCTTT
abundance: many; j_gene: TRBJ2-1; d_gene: NA; v_gene: TRBV5-1; len: 15; CDR3aa: CASSLDQGSYNEQFF; CDR3nt: TGCGCCAGCAGCTTGGATCAGGGTTCCTACAATGAGCAGTTCTTC
abundance: NA; j_gene: TRBJ2-7; d_gene: NA; v_gene: TRBV7-2; len: 12; CDR3aa: CASSATGYEQYF; CDR3nt: TGTGCCAGCAGCGCGACGGGTTACGAGCAGTACTTC
abundance: many; j_gene: TRBJ2-1; d_gene: NA; v_gene: TRBV28; len: 12; CDR3aa: CASMWGNNEQFF; CDR3nt: TGTGCCAGCATGTGGGGAAACAATGAGCAGTTCTTC
abundance: few; j_gene: TRBJ2-2; d_gene: TRBD2; v_gene: TRBV9; len: 19; CDR3aa: CASSVASPAGGTNTGELFF; CDR3nt: TGTGCCAGCAGCGTAGCTAGCCCAGCGGGGGGTACGAACACCGGGGAGCTGTTTTTT
abundance: NA; j_gene: TRBJ2-2; d_gene: TRBD2; v_gene: TRBV7-2; len: 14; CDR3aa: CASGLDFDTGELFF; CDR3nt: TGTGCCAGCGGACTAGACTTCGACACCGGGGAGCTGTTTTTT
abundance: NA; j_gene: TRBJ2-7; d_gene: NA; v_gene: TRBV7-6; len: 15; CDR3aa: CASSPPGQGSNEQYF; CDR3nt: TGTGCCAGCAGCCCCCCGGGACAAGGGAGTAACGAGCAGTACTTC
abundance: few; j_gene: TRBJ1-2; d_gene: TRBD1; v_gene: TRBV27; len: 16; CDR3aa: CASSQIGTAFSYGYTF; CDR3nt: TGTGCCAGCAGCCAGATCGGGACAGCCTTTTCCTATGGCTACACCTTC
abundance: many; j_gene: TRBJ1-1; d_gene: NA; v_gene: TRBV5-5; len: 13; CDR3aa: CASSLGPYTEAFF; CDR3nt: TGTGCCAGCAGCTTGGGACCATACACTGAAGCTTTCTTT
abundance: few; j_gene: TRBJ2-3; d_gene: NA; v_gene: TRBV20-1; len: 14; CDR3aa: CSARDFRATDTQYF; CDR3nt: TGCAGTGCTAGAGATTTCCGAGCCACAGATACGCAGTATTTT
abundance: NA; j_gene: TRBJ1-2; d_gene: NA; v_gene: TRBV29-1; len: 11; CDR3aa: CSVDDSYGYTF; CDR3nt: TGCAGCGTAGATGACAGCTATGGCTACACCTTC
abundance: NA; j_gene: TRBJ1-2; d_gene: NA; v_gene: TRBV2; len: 18; CDR3aa: CASSPLDRIGSSSYGYTF; CDR3nt: TGTGCCAGCAGTCCTCTCGATAGGATTGGGTCTTCTTCGTATGGCTACACCTTC
abundance: NA; j_gene: TRBJ2-5; d_gene: NA; v_gene: TRBV10-3; len: 14; CDR3aa: CAISESRRDETQYF; CDR3nt: TGTGCCATCAGTGAGTCGAGAAGGGATGAGACCCAGTACTTC
abundance: few; j_gene: TRBJ2-5; d_gene: NA; v_gene: TRBV21-1; len: 12; CDR3aa: CATGTVEETQYF; CDR3nt: TGTGCCACCGGGACAGTGGAAGAGACCCAGTACTTC
abundance: many; j_gene: TRBJ2-5; d_gene: TRBD2; v_gene: TRBV29-1; len: 14; CDR3aa: CSVVLAGGQETQYF; CDR3nt: TGCAGCGTTGTACTAGCGGGGGGTCAAGAGACCCAGTACTTC
abundance: few; j_gene: TRBJ2-1; d_gene: NA; v_gene: TRBV11-2; len: 13; CDR3aa: CASRSSVGNEQFF; CDR3nt: TGTGCCAGCAGGTCTAGCGTTGGCAATGAGCAGTTCTTC
abundance: NA; j_gene: TRBJ1-5; d_gene: NA; v_gene: TRBV4-1; len: 16; CDR3aa: CASSQEGSGGNQPQHF; CDR3nt: TGCGCCAGCAGCCAAGAAGGGTCGGGGGGCAATCAGCCCCAGCATTTT
abundance: NA; j_gene: TRBJ1-1; d_gene: NA; v_gene: TRBV12-5; len: 12; CDR3aa: CASGLDWTEAFF; CDR3nt: TGTGCTAGTGGTTTGGATTGGACTGAAGCTTTCTTT
abundance: few; j_gene: TRBJ2-3; d_gene: NA; v_gene: TRBV6-1; len: 11; CDR3aa: CASSDEWTQYF; CDR3nt: TGTGCCAGCAGTGACGAGTGGACGCAGTATTTT
abundance: few; j_gene: TRBJ1-2; d_gene: TRBD1; v_gene: TRBV6-1; len: 14; CDR3aa: CASNPGQGNYGYTF; CDR3nt: TGTGCCAGCAACCCGGGACAGGGTAACTATGGCTACACCTTC
abundance: few; j_gene: TRBJ1-5; d_gene: NA; v_gene: TRBV20-1; len: 12; CDR3aa: CSARDPGQPQHF; CDR3nt: TGCAGTGCTAGAGATCCAGGGCAGCCCCAGCATTTT
abundance: few; j_gene: TRBJ1-2; d_gene: TRBD1; v_gene: TRBV10-3; len: 12; CDR3aa: CASDRGGYGYTF; CDR3nt: TGTGCCTCGGACAGGGGAGGATATGGCTACACCTTC
abundance: few; j_gene: TRBJ2-7; d_gene: TRBD1; v_gene: TRBV12-3/TRBV12-4; len: 13; CDR3aa: CASSAGTVYEQYF; CDR3nt: TGTGCCAGCAGTGCCGGGACAGTCTACGAGCAGTACTTC
abundance: many; j_gene: TRBJ2-7; d_gene: TRBD2; v_gene: TRBV4-2; len: 18; CDR3aa: CASSQAASGGPKTYEQYF; CDR3nt: TGTGCCAGCAGCCAAGCCGCTAGCGGGGGGCCTAAAACCTACGAGCAGTACTTC
abundance: many; j_gene: TRBJ2-2; d_gene: NA; v_gene: TRBV7-3; len: 16; CDR3aa: CASSLVSWQLGGELFF; CDR3nt: TGTGCCAGCAGCTTAGTATCATGGCAATTGGGCGGGGAGCTGTTTTTT
abundance: NA; j_gene: TRBJ1-1; d_gene: NA; v_gene: TRBV7-9; len: 16; CDR3aa: CASSRLVWGTNTEAFF; CDR3nt: TGTGCCAGCAGCCGACTCGTCTGGGGAACGAACACTGAAGCTTTCTTT
abundance: few; j_gene: TRBJ1-1; d_gene: NA; v_gene: TRBV2; len: 15; CDR3aa: CASSFDRRPNTEAFF; CDR3nt: TGTGCCAGCAGTTTTGATCGACGCCCGAACACTGAAGCTTTCTTT
abundance: many; j_gene: TRBJ2-1; d_gene: TRBD2; v_gene: TRBV7-8; len: 13; CDR3aa: CASQRTSRNEQFF; CDR3nt: TGTGCCAGCCAGAGGACTAGCCGGAATGAGCAGTTCTTC
abundance: many; j_gene: TRBJ2-7; d_gene: TRBD2; v_gene: TRBV7-2; len: 13; CDR3aa: CASSWTSGGEQYF; CDR3nt: TGTGCCAGCAGCTGGACTAGCGGGGGCGAGCAGTACTTC
abundance: NA; j_gene: TRBJ2-3; d_gene: NA; v_gene: TRBV7-2; len: 14; CDR3aa: CASSIDRISDTQYF; CDR3nt: TGTGCCAGCAGCATAGATAGGATCTCAGATACGCAGTATTTT
abundance: few; j_gene: TRBJ1-2; d_gene: TRBD1; v_gene: TRBV5-1; len: 16; CDR3aa: CASSLTGTGGPYGYTF; CDR3nt: TGCGCCAGCAGCTTGACCGGGACAGGGGGCCCATATGGCTACACCTTC
abundance: many; j_gene: TRBJ2-2; d_gene: NA; v_gene: TRBV3-1; len: 16; CDR3aa: CASSQLLGQSVGELFF; CDR3nt: TGTGCCAGCAGCCAATTGCTAGGACAGTCCGTCGGGGAGCTGTTTTTT
abundance: few; j_gene: TRBJ1-5; d_gene: NA; v_gene: TRBV12-3/TRBV12-4; len: 13; CDR3aa: CASSSGDNQPQHF; CDR3nt: TGTGCCAGCAGTTCAGGAGACAATCAGCCCCAGCATTTT
abundance: many; j_gene: TRBJ1-5; d_gene: TRBD1; v_gene: TRBV7-2; len: 13; CDR3aa: CASSIRGDQPQHF; CDR3nt: TGTGCCAGCAGCATCAGGGGGGATCAGCCCCAGCATTTT
abundance: NA; j_gene: TRBJ1-2; d_gene: NA; v_gene: TRBV29-1; len: 14; CDR3aa: CSVEDGVTRDSYTF; CDR3nt: TGCAGCGTTGAAGATGGGGTCACCCGGGATAGCTACACCTTC